The sequence of this T cell receptor (beta chain) was determined in a study of CD8+ T cells in alopecia areata. The CDR3 extends over 16 amino acids. V shed 3 bases and J shed 7 bases, with 21 bases lying between them. Germline lookup yields CDR1 SGHAT and CDR2 FQDESV (reference sequence). As to this clone: The antigen is not known.

Study results and caveats: Normal scalp had lower clonality than lesional scalp, with alopecia totalis/universalis lesions showing this most strongly. With patients, TCR sharing proved less clear than in mice, a difference possibly related to HLA. Normal skin's resident alphabeta T cells are sequenced alongside lesional scalp T cells.

Extracted RNA was reverse transcribed, and the resulting cDNA served as sequencing template. Data came from immunoSEQ multiplex PCR; TCRdb stores just in-frame clones and leaves some out. The sample carries about 180,000 clones, approximately 62% recorded once. This TCR derives from a human donor with alopecia areata. The chain is built from TRBV11-1 and TRBJ2-5; TRBD2 might be the D (5 bases). This specimen was CD4+ T cells sorted from blood, taken at week 0. The CDR3 loop is CASSLGSDLLSGTQYF. CDR3 DNA: TGTGCCAGCAGCTTGGGGTCGGACTTACTCTCGGGGACCCAGTACTTC.